This is a list of T cell receptor beta chains from one sample in a study of T-cell memory formation after mild COVID-19. A single record per CDR3 protein comes from TCRdb applying MiXCR to the 5' RACE reads. Of approximately 300,000 distinct CDR3 sequences in the sample, approximately 15% were seen once. Sequencing input: PBMCs or a T cell subset sorted from them (not recorded which). These TCRs come from a man younger than 35 who had mild COVID-19 (a few samples of this study predate the infection). Cell type and time point are not known. Each CDR3 is given with its conserved first and last residue.

J gene | V gene | CDR3 protein
TRBJ2-1 | TRBV7-8 | CASSLLQRGDSYNEQFF
TRBJ1-1 | TRBV5-6 | CASRRGGTGNTEAFF
TRBJ1-2 | TRBV20-1 | CSARASDRNVYGYTF
TRBJ2-5 | TRBV24-1 | CATSENRGETQYF
TRBJ1-5 | TRBV6-2/TRBV6-3 | CASSRPRGAGQPQHF
TRBJ2-2 | TRBV28 | CASRQPGRTTGELFF
TRBJ2-2 | TRBV25-1 | CASSEFDGGWTGELFF
TRBJ2-1 | TRBV28 | CASSRPGQGVDEQFF
TRBJ2-2 | TRBV4-1 | CASSQGQGLSTGELFF
TRBJ2-1 | TRBV7-2 | CASSLKQLEQFF
TRBJ2-1 | TRBV7-9 | CASRPPGLAYNEQFF
TRBJ1-2 | TRBV4-3 | CASSHPGTGDSGYTF
TRBJ2-5 | TRBV15 | CATSRRRLVRGETQYF
TRBJ2-2 | TRBV7-2 | CASSQGLAGGHGELFF
TRBJ1-2 | TRBV7-9 | CASSPASSRGYTF
TRBJ2-3 | TRBV4-1 | CASSQEAGLAGDTQYF
TRBJ2-7 | TRBV5-1 | CASSPDIGSYEQYF
TRBJ2-3 | TRBV7-2 | CASSPGPSTDTQYF